This T cell receptor beta chain was documented in a study of blood T cell repertoires in COVID-19. Overall study context: Acute and convalescent COVID-19 samples came from the United States, Italy and Spain. The analysed material was cDNA or gDNA that came from T cells, B-cell-depleted T cells, or PBMCs.

Per the original data handling: Amplification of reference gene primers provided the estimated nucleated cell counts. Some clones are missing from TCRdb's copy, which holds only in-frame ones; the method was immunoSEQ multiplex PCR. That table gives V, J and clone size, and the DNA gave D and trimming. The sample lists about 270,000 clones; about 89% were seen once. Trimming shortened V by 2 bases and J by 0 bases, and 4 bases separated the two germline ends. The germline gives CDR1 LNHDA, CDR2 SQIVND (reference sequence). This CDR3 is 13 amino acids long. The receptor was isolated from a man aged 35 to 55 with active or convalescent COVID-19. Sequenced material: peripheral blood. This sequence joins TRBV19 and TRBJ2-5, with D hard to call. CDR3 sequence (DNA): TGTGCCAGTAGTATACAGTACCAAGAGACCCAGTACTTC. It specifies CASSIQYQETQYF.